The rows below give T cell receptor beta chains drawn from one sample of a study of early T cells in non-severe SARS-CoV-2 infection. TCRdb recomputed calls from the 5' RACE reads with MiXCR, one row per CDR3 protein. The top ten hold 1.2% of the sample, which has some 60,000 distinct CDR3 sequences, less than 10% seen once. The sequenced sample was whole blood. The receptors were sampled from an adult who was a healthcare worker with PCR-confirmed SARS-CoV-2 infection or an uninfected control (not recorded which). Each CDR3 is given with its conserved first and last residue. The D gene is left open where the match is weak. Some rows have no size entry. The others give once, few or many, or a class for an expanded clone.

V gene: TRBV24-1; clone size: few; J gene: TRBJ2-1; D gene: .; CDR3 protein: CATSDTSAYANEQFF; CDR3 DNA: TGTGCCACCAGTGATACCTCTGCTTATGCAAATGAGCAGTTCTTC
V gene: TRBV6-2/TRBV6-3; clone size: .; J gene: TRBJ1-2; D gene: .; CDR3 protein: CASRDPAGLGDGYTF; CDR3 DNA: TGTGCCAGCAGAGACCCGGCAGGGTTAGGAGATGGCTACACCTTC
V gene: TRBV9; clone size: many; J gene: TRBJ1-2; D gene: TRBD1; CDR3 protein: CASSAGTGLVRGYTF; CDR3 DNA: TGTGCCAGCAGCGCCGGGACAGGGCTGGTTCGAGGCTACACCTTC
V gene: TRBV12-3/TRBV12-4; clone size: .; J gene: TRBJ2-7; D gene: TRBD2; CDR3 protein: CASSPGLVRGYEQYF; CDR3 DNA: TGTGCCAGCAGTCCAGGACTAGTGCGTGGTTACGAGCAGTACTTC
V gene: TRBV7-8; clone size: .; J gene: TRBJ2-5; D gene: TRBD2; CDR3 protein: CASSMWTSGGGETQYF; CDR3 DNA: TGTGCCAGCAGCATGTGGACTAGCGGGGGCGGAGAGACCCAGTACTTC
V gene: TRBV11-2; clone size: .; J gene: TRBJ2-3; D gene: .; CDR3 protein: CASSLGVGDTQYF; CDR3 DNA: TGTGCCAGCAGCTTAGGTGTAGGGGATACGCAGTATTTT
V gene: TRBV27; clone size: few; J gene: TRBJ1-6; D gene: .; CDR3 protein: CASSLKNNSPLHF; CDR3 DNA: TGTGCCAGCAGTTTAAAGAACAATTCACCCCTCCACTTT
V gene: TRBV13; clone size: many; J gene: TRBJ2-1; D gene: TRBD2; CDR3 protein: CASSSTRGGNEQFF; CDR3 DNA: TGTGCCAGCAGCTCCACACGGGGGGGCAATGAGCAGTTCTTC
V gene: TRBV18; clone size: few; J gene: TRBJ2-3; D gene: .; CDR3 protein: CASSLNLGLADTQYF; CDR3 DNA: TGTGCCAGCTCTCTAAACCTGGGGCTCGCAGATACGCAGTATTTT
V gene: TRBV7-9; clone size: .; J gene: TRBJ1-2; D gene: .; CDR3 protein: CASSLPQGNYGYTF; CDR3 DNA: TGTGCCAGCAGCTTACCGCAGGGGAACTATGGCTACACCTTC
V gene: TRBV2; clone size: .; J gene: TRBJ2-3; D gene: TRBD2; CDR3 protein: CASSERLAGATDTQYF; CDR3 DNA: TGTGCCAGCAGTGAAAGGCTAGCGGGGGCCACAGATACGCAGTATTTT
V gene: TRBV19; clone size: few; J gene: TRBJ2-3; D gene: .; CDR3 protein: CASTRGPSTDTQYF; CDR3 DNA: TGTGCCAGTACCAGGGGTCCTAGCACAGATACGCAGTATTTT
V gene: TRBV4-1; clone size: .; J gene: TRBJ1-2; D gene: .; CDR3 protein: CASSQDPGFNYGYTF; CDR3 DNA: TGCGCCAGCAGCCAAGATCCAGGTTTTAACTATGGCTACACCTTC
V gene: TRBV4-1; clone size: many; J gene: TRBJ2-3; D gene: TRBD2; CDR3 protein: CASSSTSFNADTQYF; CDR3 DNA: TGCGCCAGCAGCTCGACTAGCTTCAACGCAGATACGCAGTATTTT
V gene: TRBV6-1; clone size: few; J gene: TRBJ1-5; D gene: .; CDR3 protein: CASSLQGTGLGPQHF; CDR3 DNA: TGTGCCAGCAGCCTACAAGGGACCGGCCTCGGGCCCCAGCATTTT
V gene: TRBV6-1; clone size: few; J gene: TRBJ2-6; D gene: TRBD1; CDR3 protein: CASSLIDRTGKTSGANVLTF; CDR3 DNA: TGTGCCAGCAGTCTCATAGACCGGACAGGGAAGACCTCTGGGGCCAACGTCCTGACTTTC
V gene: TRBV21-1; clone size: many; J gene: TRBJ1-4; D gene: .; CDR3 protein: CASSEKLFF; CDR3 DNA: TGTGCCAGCAGTGAAAAACTGTTTTTT
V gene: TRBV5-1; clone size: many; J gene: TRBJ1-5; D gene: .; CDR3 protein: CASSFGDGNQPQHF; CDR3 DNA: TGCGCCAGCAGCTTCGGGGACGGCAATCAGCCCCAGCATTTT
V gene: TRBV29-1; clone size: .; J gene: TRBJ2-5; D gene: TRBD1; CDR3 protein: CTTMDRAGAQETQYF; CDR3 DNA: TGCACAACGATGGACAGGGCCGGTGCCCAAGAGACCCAGTACTTC
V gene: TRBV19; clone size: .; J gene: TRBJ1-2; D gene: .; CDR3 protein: CASRRQSAGGGYTF; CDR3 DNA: TGTGCCAGTAGGAGACAATCCGCCGGGGGAGGCTACACCTTC
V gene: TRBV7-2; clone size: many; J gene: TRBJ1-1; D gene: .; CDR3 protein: CASSLATISEAFF; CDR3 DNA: TGTGCCAGCAGCTTAGCCACAATCAGTGAAGCTTTCTTT
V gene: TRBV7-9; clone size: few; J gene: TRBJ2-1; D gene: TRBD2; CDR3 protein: CASSLGGLASNEQFF; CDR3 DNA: TGTGCCAGCAGCTTAGGGGGACTAGCATCGAATGAGCAGTTCTTC
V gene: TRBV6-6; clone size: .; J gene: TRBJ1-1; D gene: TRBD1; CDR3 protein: CASSTGQGTNTEAFF; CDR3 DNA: TGTGCCAGCAGTACCGGACAGGGAACGAACACTGAAGCTTTCTTT
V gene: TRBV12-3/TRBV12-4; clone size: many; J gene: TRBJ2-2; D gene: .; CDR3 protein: CASSLGGPGVVFF; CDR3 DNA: TGTGCCAGCAGTTTAGGCGGCCCCGGCGTGGTGTTTTTT
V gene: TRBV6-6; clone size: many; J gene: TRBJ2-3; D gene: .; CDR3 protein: CASSPQRLQGGDTQYF; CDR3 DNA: TGTGCCAGCAGTCCCCAGAGGTTACAGGGTGGGGATACGCAGTATTTT
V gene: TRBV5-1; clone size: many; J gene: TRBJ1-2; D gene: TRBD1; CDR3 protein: CASSLEGAGGYTF; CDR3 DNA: TGCGCCAGCAGCTTGGAGGGGGCAGGCGGCTACACCTTC
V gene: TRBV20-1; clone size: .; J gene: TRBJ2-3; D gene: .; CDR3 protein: CSARDLGDTQYF; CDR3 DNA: TGCAGTGCTAGAGATCTCGGGGATACGCAGTATTTT
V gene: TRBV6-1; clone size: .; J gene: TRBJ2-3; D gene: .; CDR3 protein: CASSTLISTDTQYF; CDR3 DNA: TGTGCCAGCAGCACACTCATCAGCACAGATACGCAGTATTTT
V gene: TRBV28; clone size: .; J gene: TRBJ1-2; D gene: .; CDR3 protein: CASSFGGYGYTF; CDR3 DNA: TGTGCCAGCAGTTTCGGTGGGTATGGCTACACCTTC
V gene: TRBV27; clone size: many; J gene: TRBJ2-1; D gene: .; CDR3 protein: CASSLGPLNEQFF; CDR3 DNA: TGTGCCAGCAGTTTAGGCCCCCTCAATGAGCAGTTCTTC
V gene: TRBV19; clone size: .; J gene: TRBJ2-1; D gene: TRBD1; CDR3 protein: CASSIVPGTGLVNEQFF; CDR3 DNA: TGTGCCAGTAGTATAGTTCCCGGGACAGGGCTAGTCAATGAGCAGTTCTTC
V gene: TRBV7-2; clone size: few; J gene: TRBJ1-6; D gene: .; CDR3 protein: CASSLWSGIKDSPLHF; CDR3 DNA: TGTGCCAGCAGCTTATGGTCTGGGATAAAAGATTCACCCCTCCACTTT
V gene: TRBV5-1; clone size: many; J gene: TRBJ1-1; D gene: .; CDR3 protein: CASSRPPNTEAFF; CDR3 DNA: TGCGCCAGCAGCCGACCGCCGAACACTGAAGCTTTCTTT
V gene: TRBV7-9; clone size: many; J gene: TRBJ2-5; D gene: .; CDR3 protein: CASSPLGGQETQYF; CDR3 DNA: TGTGCCAGCAGCCCCCTTGGGGGGCAAGAGACCCAGTACTTC
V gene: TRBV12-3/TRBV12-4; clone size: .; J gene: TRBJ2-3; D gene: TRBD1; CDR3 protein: CASSRQGPRTDTQYF; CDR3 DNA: TGTGCCAGCAGTCGACAGGGCCCACGCACAGATACGCAGTATTTT